One sample yielded the 28 T cell receptor beta chains listed below, sequenced in a study of post-analysis software for immune sequencing data. TCR beta cDNA libraries included unique molecular identifiers. Each CDR3 protein gets one entry after TCRdb re-called the PCR reads with MiXCR. The sample yields about 460,000 distinct CDR3 sequences, roughly 46% seen once. No antigen has been assigned to these receptors. The study, taken as a whole, reports: Relative to controls, patients had 4 or 5 TRBV segments at higher frequency, with TRBV5-6, TRBV5-1 and TRBV20-1 among these.

The sample was blood. These receptors were taken from a girl aged 10-17 years with multiple sclerosis.

This chain connects TRBV29-1 to TRBJ1-2; D might be TRBD1 (5 bases). V lost 0 bases, J lost 7 bases, and 12 bases lay in between. The germline V gene encodes CDR1 SQVTM and CDR2 ANQGSEA. This CDR3 contains 13 residues. The CDR3 loop reads CSVEEGGGSGYTF. CDR3 nucleotides: TGCAGCGTTGAAGAGGGGGGGGGAAGTGGCTACACCTTC.

The chain is built from TRBV27 and TRBJ2-7, with D maybe TRBD1 (6 bases). CDR3 length: 16 amino acids. Germline V gene data show CDR1 as MNHEY and CDR2 as SMNVEV (reference sequence). Trimming removed 5 bases at V and 4 bases at J, with 21 bases between. The CDR3 DNA sequence: TGTGCCAGCAGTACAAGGACAGCCGCCCCATCTTACGAGCAGTACTTC. It codes for CASSTRTAAPSYEQYF.

This rearrangement joins TRBV7-9 to TRBJ2-1; 12 nucleotides match TRBD2. The CDR3 contains 15 residues. Germline V gene lookup returns CDR1 SEHNR and CDR2 FQNEAQ (reference sequence). After removal of 4 bases from V and 5 bases from J, the junction contained 3 bases not matched to a gene. CDR3 in amino acids: CASSSRLAGDNEQFF. The CDR3 DNA is TGTGCCAGCAGCTCCAGACTAGCGGGAGACAATGAGCAGTTCTTC. Drawing the rest from reference TRBV7-9 and TRBJ2-1, the complete variable domain is DTGVSQNPRHKITKRGQNVTFRCDPISEHNRLYWYRQTLGQGPEFLTYFQNEAQLEKSRLLSDRFSAERPKGSFSTLEIQRTEQGDSAMYLCASSSRLAGDNEQFFGPGTRLTVL.

This sequence joins TRBV5-1 and TRBJ2-7; D is ambiguous. The CDR3 length is 14 residues. V dropped 0 bases and J dropped 2 bases, with 9 bases sitting between them. Germline loops: CDR1 SGHRS, CDR2 YFSETQ. The CDR3 here is CASSLGTPTYEQYF. The CDR3 DNA reads TGCGCCAGCAGCTTGGGAACCCCAACCTACGAGCAGTACTTC.

This sequence joins TRBV7-2 and TRBJ2-7; D may be TRBD2 (5 bases). Deletions cut 3 bases from V and 4 bases from J, with 13 bases between. Germline CDR1 SGHTA, CDR2 FQGNSA. This CDR3 has 14 amino acids. CDR3: CASSFGLALYEQYF. The CDR3 DNA reads as TGTGCCAGCAGCTTTGGTCTAGCTCTGTACGAGCAGTACTTC.

This clonotype was detected only a few times. The chain combines TRBV29-1 with TRBJ1-2; 7 bases are a match to TRBD1. The V and J ends lost 0 bases and 1 base, in that order; junction bases with no gene match: 8. From germline, CDR1 is SQVTM and CDR2 ANQGSEA. The CDR3 extends over 16 amino acids. Here the CDR3 reads CSVEEKTDRFNYGYTF. The CDR3 DNA follows: TGCAGCGTTGAAGAAAAAACGGACAGGTTTAACTATGGCTACACCTTC.

The chain is built from TRBV20-1 and TRBJ2-3; 8 bases align to TRBD2. CDR3 length: 17 amino acids. From germline, CDR1 is DFQATT and CDR2 SNEGSKA (reference sequence). J lost 0 bases, V lost 5 bases, and 13 bases had no gene match. The CDR3 DNA reads as TGCAGTGCTCCACCCCAAGAACTAGCGGTTAGCACAGATACGCAGTATTTT. Translation: CSAPPQELAVSTDTQYF.

There are a few counts of this clonotype. This chain links TRBV29-1 with TRBJ1-2, with D possibly being TRBD1 (5 bases). V shed 1 base and J shed 0 bases, with 9 bases lying between them. In germline, CDR1 is SQVTM, CDR2 ANQGSEA. The CDR3 contains 14 residues. Here the CDR3 reads CSVEGWGANYGYTF. In nucleotides, the CDR3 is TGCAGCGTTGAAGGGTGGGGGGCTAACTATGGCTACACCTTC.

This clonotype was counted a single time. The chain is built from TRBV29-1 and TRBJ2-1, with 8 bases identical to TRBD1. The V gene's germline CDR1 is SQVTM and CDR2 ANQGSEA. The CDR3 sequence is 14 residues long. Trimming removed 0 bases from V and 10 bases from J; junction bases left unmatched: 8. The CDR3 bases are TGCAGCGTTGAAGATCAGGGGGCAAACTACGAGCAGTTCTTC. Its protein is CSVEDQGANYEQFF.

This clonotype has just a few counts. The V call is TRBV6-5, the J call TRBJ2-3; weak D call: TRBD2 (5 bases). V lost 2 bases and J lost 4, with 13 bases in between. Germline assignment: CDR1 MNHEY and CDR2 SVGAGI. The CDR3 covers 15 residues. CDR3 amino acids: CASSYLAQSPDTQYF. The CDR3 nucleotides read TGTGCCAGCAGTTACCTAGCCCAGAGCCCAGATACGCAGTATTTT.

This clonotype showed up just once. The CDR3 region is CASSLPTTSGTGGTEAFF. In nucleotides, the CDR3 is TGTGCCAGCAGTTTACCCACAACATCCGGGACAGGGGGCACTGAAGCTTTCTTT. J is TRBJ1-1 and V is TRBV12-3 or TRBV12-4; 11 nucleotides agree with TRBD1. With 2 bases clipped from V and 4 bases from J, the junction kept 12 bases outside the gene matches. The CDR3 runs to 18 residues.

This clonotype occurred once. V gene TRBV4-1 combines with J gene TRBJ2-7; the D is unclear. The J call is doubtful: the DNA matches TRBJ2-5 better. CDR3 size: 13 residues. Germline V gives CDR1 MGHRA, CDR2 YSYEKL. CDR3 DNA: TGCGCCAGCAGCCAGGAGATGAGGGAGACCCAGTACTTC. Protein sequence: CASSQEMRETQYF.

The chain uses TRBV6-5 and TRBJ2-5, with D perhaps matching TRBD1 or TRBD2 (5 bases each). TRBJ2-7 explains the end of the DNA better; the J call may be wrong. The CDR3 covers 13 residues. Germline V gene data show CDR1 as MNHEY and CDR2 as SVGAGI. The DNA of the CDR3 is TGTGCCGGCACCGGGACGGCCCCCTACGAGCAGTACTTC. It specifies CAGTGTAPYEQYF.

The rearrangement links TRBV6-5 to TRBJ2-7, with 9 bases matching TRBD1. The CDR3 runs 13 residues. Trimming at V came to 7 bases and at J to 3 bases, leaving 4 bases not matched to a gene. Germline CDR1 and CDR2: MNHEY and SVGAGI. The CDR3, as DNA: TGTGCCAGCACTCCGGACAGGGGCTACGAGCAGTACTTC. Translation gives CASTPDRGYEQYF.

The chain uses TRBV11-2 and TRBJ2-4; D unresolved. Judging by the DNA end, TRBJ2-7 fits better; the J call may be wrong. The CDR3 is made up of 11 amino acids. Germline values: CDR1 SGHAT, CDR2 FQNNGV. The CDR3 sequence: CASSLRAEQYF. The CDR3 region has the DNA TGTGCCAGCAGCTTGCGAGCCGAGCAGTACTTC.

This clonotype has just a few counts. The J gene is TRBJ2-5, the V gene TRBV7-8, with 7 bases that match TRBD2. The CDR3 is 16 amino acids. In germline, CDR1 is SGHVS, CDR2 FQNEAQ. The V and J ends lost 0 bases and 1 base, in that order; junction bases with no gene match: 5. CDR3 in amino acids: CASSLAPAGIQETQYF. CDR3 bases: TGTGCCAGCAGCTTAGCCCCAGCGGGGATCCAAGAGACCCAGTACTTC. The full variable domain, in which reference TRBV7-8 and TRBJ2-5 provide the parts outside the CDR3, is GAGVSQSPRYKVAKRGQDVALRCDPISGHVSLFWYQQALGQGPEFLTYFQNEAQLDKSGLPSDRFFAERPEGSVSTLKIQRTQQEDSAVYLCASSLAPAGIQETQYFGPGTRLLVL.

V gene TRBV7-3 combines with J gene TRBJ2-3; D call uncertain. The V gene's germline CDR1 is SGHTA and CDR2 FQGTGA. With 0 bases removed from V and 6 bases from J, the gap between germline ends came to 13 bases. This CDR3 spans 15 amino acids. For the CDR3, the DNA is TGTGCCAGCAGCTTAACGAACCAATATGAGGATACGCAGTATTTT. It codes for CASSLTNQYEDTQYF.

The V gene is TRBV6-5, the J gene TRBJ1-1; D is possibly TRBD1 (5 bases). CDR3 length: 16 residues. Germline V CDR1 and CDR2: MNHEY, SVGAGI. V was pared by 6 bases and J by 1 base, with 18 bases between. In DNA form, the CDR3 reads TGTGCCAGCAGCTCAGAGGGAGGGGAGGGGAACACTGAAGCTTTCTTT. Protein: CASSSEGGEGNTEAFF.

The gene calls are TRBV12-3 or TRBV12-4 and TRBJ1-2, with D perhaps TRBD1 (5 bases). CDR3 length: 13 residues. The V end was cut by 3 bases, the J end by 4 bases, with 9 bases between. CDR3 DNA: TGTGCCAGCAGTTTGGGCAGGGTCTATGGCTACACCTTC. Translating gives CASSLGRVYGYTF.

The chain links TRBV28 to TRBJ2-1; 10 bases are shared with TRBD1. The V segment lost 7 bases and the J segment 9 bases; nucleotides outside the gene matches: 9. Germline V gene lookup returns CDR1 MDHEN and CDR2 SYDVKM. This CDR3 is built from 14 residues. The CDR3 DNA follows: TGTGCCAGCATAGACAGGGGGCTTTATGGTGAGCAGTTCTTC. Amino acid sequence: CASIDRGLYGEQFF.

The chain combines TRBV10-1 with TRBJ2-2, with a possible D match to TRBD2 (5 bases). This CDR3 is built from 12 residues. V was shortened by 8 bases and J by 5 bases, with 9 bases between the two germline ends. Germline lookup yields CDR1 WNHNN and CDR2 SYGVQD (reference sequence). The CDR3 nucleotides read TGCGCCAGCGGGAGTAGTACCGGGGAGCTGTTTTTT. It codes for CASGSSTGELFF.

The chain employs TRBV27 and TRBJ2-7; TRBD2 is a possible D gene (6 bases). The germline CDR1 and CDR2 sequences are MNHEY and SMNVEV (reference sequence). The CDR3 is made up of 15 amino acids. V was cut by 5 bases and J by 2 bases, with 16 bases left in between. The CDR3 protein is CASSPTRGSTYEQYF. DNA of the CDR3: TGTGCCAGCAGTCCGACCCGGGGGTCCACCTACGAGCAGTACTTC.

This clonotype was seen only a few times. The chain links TRBV24-1 to TRBJ2-7; D possibly uses TRBD1 or TRBD2 (5 bases each). Trimming cost V 7 bases and J 2 bases, with 26 bases left between them. There are 18 residues in the CDR3. The germline V gene encodes CDR1 KGHDR and CDR2 SFDVKD. This chain's CDR3 is CATRARTPGPRGAYEQYF. CDR3 DNA sequence: TGTGCCACCAGAGCCAGAACTCCCGGCCCCCGAGGGGCCTACGAGCAGTACTTC.

The gene calls are TRBV12-3 or TRBV12-4 and TRBJ1-2, with a weak D call TRBD1 (5 bases). Trimming took 3 bases from V and 8 from J, leaving 13 bases between them. This CDR3 has 13 residues. The chain's CDR3 is CASSFRRDAGYTF. The CDR3 bases are TGTGCCAGCAGTTTTCGCCGGGACGCAGGCTACACCTTC.

The chain links TRBV5-1 to TRBJ2-7; 7 bases agree with TRBD1. The J call is doubtful: the DNA matches TRBJ2-5 better. Germline V gene data show CDR1 as SGHRS and CDR2 as YFSETQ. The CDR3 loop spans 14 amino acids. The DNA of the CDR3 is TGCGCCAGCAGCTGGGCAGGGGGTCGAGAGACCCAGTACTTC. Amino acids: CASSWAGGRETQYF.

This rearrangement joins TRBV5-1 to TRBJ1-4; D uncertain. V was cut by 0 bases and J by 7 bases, with 13 bases left in between. Germline V gene lookup returns CDR1 SGHRS and CDR2 YFSETQ. The length of the CDR3 is 15 residues. CDR3 coding DNA: TGCGCCAGCAGCTTGGCCTCATTGACTGGTGAAAAACTGTTTTTT. This codes for CASSLASLTGEKLFF.

The CDR3 DNA sequence: TGTGCCAGCAGTCCACGACAGGGGCTCCGAAAAACTCAAAACATTCAGTACTTC. This sequence encodes CASSPRQGLRKTQNIQYF. J is TRBJ2-7 and V is TRBV27; 8 bases are shared with TRBD1. The better agreement between TRBJ2-4 and the DNA end casts doubt on the J call. Germline CDR1 and CDR2: MNHEY and SMNVEV (reference sequence). The CDR3 has 18 amino acids.

This clonotype was counted between two and nine times. This sequence joins TRBV10-3 and TRBJ1-2, with D hard to call. The CDR3 spans 12 residues. Trimming removed 7 bases from V and 5 bases from J, with 11 bases in between. Germline values: CDR1 ENHRY, CDR2 SYGVKD. The CDR3 DNA sequence: TGTGCCATCAAAAAGGAAGGGTATGGCTACACCTTC. Residues: CAIKKEGYGYTF.